This T cell receptor (beta chain) is from a study of T cell responses to AZD1222 COVID-19 vaccine. Study results and caveats: Elevations in Spike-specific TCR breadth and depth followed administration of two AZD1222 doses. The number of AZD1222 recipients seropositive at baseline was only six.

Germline CDR1 SGHRS, CDR2 YFSETQ. V was pared by 4 bases and J by 7 bases, with 8 bases of the junction left unmatched. The CDR3 loop spans 14 amino acids. The method was immunoSEQ multiplex PCR; TCRdb's version includes in-frame clones alone and lacks a portion of them. The table lists about 120,000 clones, more than 85% of them singletons. To note about this clone: Its antigen is unidentified.

The starting material was peripheral blood, obtained 28 days after the second AZD1222 dose. This receptor was identified in an adult who received the AZD1222 COVID-19 vaccine. The J gene is TRBJ1-2, the V gene TRBV5-1; 9 bases match TRBD1. CDR3 protein: CASSPGQGILGYTF. As DNA, the CDR3 is TGCGCCAGCAGCCCGGGACAGGGTATTCTTGGCTACACCTTC.